Following are 7 T cell receptor beta chains from one sample sequenced in a study of cytomegalovirus exposure and HLA in healthy donors (dated by TCRdb to the late 2010s). The method behind the library was the immunoSEQ multiplex PCR assay. A mixture of 60 forward primers for TCR Vbeta segments and 13 reverse primers for TCR Jbeta segments was used in the multiplex PCR. TCRdb carries this immuneACCESS record with in-frame sequences only. Its versions omit some clonotypes, under half of them owing to an unresolved V gene in the studies checked, with the rest unexplained. Present in this sample are around 180,000 clones, approximately 84% of which were seen just once. The top ten clonotypes cover about 0.26% of the sample. The sequencing sample was made of PBMCs. The receptors originated from a boy between 10 and 17 years old in good health and CMV-seronegative.

The rearrangement links TRBV4-1 to TRBJ2-7, with TRBD2 as a possible D gene (6 bases). CDR3 length: 14 amino acids. Trimming removed 2 bases at V and 2 bases at J, with 10 bases between. CDR1 and CDR2 from the germline V gene are MGHRA and YSYEKL. The CDR3 is CASSQLGSTYEQYF. The DNA of the CDR3 is TGCGCCAGCAGCCAACTCGGGAGTACCTACGAGCAGTACTTC.

This clone was picked up a small number of times. This chain joins TRBV2 and TRBJ1-1; D is uncertain. The CDR3 runs to 11 residues. Trimming left V 4 bases short and J 11 bases short, with 11 bases between. CDR1 is SNHLY and CDR2 is FYNNEI in the germline V gene. The DNA of the CDR3 is TGTGCCAGCAGTGGGAGGGTTACGGCTTTCTTT. Its translation: CASSGRVTAFF.

The rearrangement links TRBV7-3 to TRBJ2-2, with a tentative D call TRBD1 (5 bases). Germline CDR1 is SGHTA and CDR2 is FQGTGA. V shed 2 bases and J shed 6 bases, with 13 bases lying between them. This CDR3 contains 15 residues. In DNA form, the CDR3 reads TGTGCCAGCAGCTTACAGGGATACGTGCCCGGGGAGCTGTTTTTT. Translated, it gives CASSLQGYVPGELFF.

V and J are TRBV28 and TRBJ2-7, with TRBD2 as a possible D gene (5 bases). The CDR3 covers 12 residues. The germline gives CDR1 MDHEN, CDR2 SYDVKM. The V gene lost 8 bases and the J gene lost 0 bases, with 8 bases spanning the gap. The CDR3 coding sequence is TGTGCCAGCGGACTCAGCTCCTACGAGCAGTACTTC. Its protein product is CASGLSSYEQYF.

This chain connects TRBV7-3 to TRBJ2-2, with D hard to call. CDR1 is SGHTA, CDR2 FQGTGA, per germline. The CDR3 has 16 amino acids. V was cut by 3 bases and J by 1 base, with 12 bases left in between. CDR3 nucleotide sequence: TGTGCCAGCAGCTTCGCCGCGAACCGGAACACCGGGGAGCTGTTTTTT. Amino acid sequence: CASSFAANRNTGELFF.

V is TRBV6-5 and J is TRBJ2-1, with TRBD1 matching 10 bases. There are 13 residues in the CDR3. Germline CDR1 and CDR2: MNHEY and SVGAGI. The V and J ends lost 6 bases and 7 bases, in that order; junction bases with no gene match: 3. CDR3 in amino acids: CASRDRGWNEQFF. CDR3 in DNA: TGTGCCAGCAGGGACAGGGGGTGGAATGAGCAGTTCTTC.

This chain links TRBV9 with TRBJ2-1, with D possibly TRBD1 on 6 matching bases. CDR1 and CDR2 (germline): SGDLS, YYNGEE. V was cut by 4 bases and J by 5 bases, with 22 bases left in between. The CDR3 is 17 residues long. The CDR3, as DNA: TGTGCCAGCAGCACTAGTATCGGACAGTCCCTAAACAATGAGCAGTTCTTC. Its translation is CASSTSIGQSLNNEQFF.